The clone carrying this T cell receptor (beta chain) was counted between two and nine times. Its antigen is unidentified. The CDR3 spans 16 residues. Germline CDR1 reads MDHEN; CDR2 reads SYDVKM. Trimming removed 8 bases from V and 2 bases from J; junction bases left unmatched: 9. The sample comes from a study of identical twins. From the 5' RACE reads, TCRdb called clonotypes with MiXCR, one entry per CDR3 protein. The sample consists of a few hundred thousand distinct CDR3 sequences, under 20% of them appearing once. The study, taken as a whole, reports: The study found that models underestimated out-of-frame TCR alpha sharing in monozygotic twins. Invariant MAIT and iNKT cells are populations that could partly confound zero-insertion analyses. Out-of-frame alpha sequences common to twins exhibited a surplus of low generation probability.

The sample comprised naive T cells sorted from blood. The chain employs TRBV28 and TRBJ2-7; TRBD2 matches at 13 bases. The origin of this receptor is a man in his forties or fifties in good health. The CDR3 region has the DNA TGTGCCAGCCTAACCCGGACTAGCGGGAGTGCCTACGAGCAGTACTTC. Translation: CASLTRTSGSAYEQYF.